The sequence of this T cell receptor beta chain was determined in a study of T cell responses to AZD1222 COVID-19 vaccine. The overall study: Some second doses came at about 4 weeks and others at about 12 weeks; these were pooled. Findings of the study overall: Just a handful of AZD1222 recipients were seropositive at baseline. An increase in Spike-specific TCR breadth and depth was observed after two AZD1222 doses.

The CDR3 sequence is 11 residues long. Trimming removed 1 base from V and 7 bases from J, with 4 bases in between. From germline, CDR1 is KGHSH and CDR2 LQKENI. TCRdb keeps only in-frame clones here, not all; method: immunoSEQ multiplex PCR. The data contain fewer than 200,000 clones, approximately 94% of them singletons. Comment on this clone: Its matching antigen is unknown.

The TCR comes from an adult in good health. The chain employs TRBV18 and TRBJ1-2; D gene ambiguous. The input for sequencing was peripheral blood, taken on day 0 of AZD1222 vaccination. The CDR3 spells CASSPQTGYTF. The CDR3 nucleotides read TGTGCCAGCTCACCACAGACTGGCTACACCTTC.